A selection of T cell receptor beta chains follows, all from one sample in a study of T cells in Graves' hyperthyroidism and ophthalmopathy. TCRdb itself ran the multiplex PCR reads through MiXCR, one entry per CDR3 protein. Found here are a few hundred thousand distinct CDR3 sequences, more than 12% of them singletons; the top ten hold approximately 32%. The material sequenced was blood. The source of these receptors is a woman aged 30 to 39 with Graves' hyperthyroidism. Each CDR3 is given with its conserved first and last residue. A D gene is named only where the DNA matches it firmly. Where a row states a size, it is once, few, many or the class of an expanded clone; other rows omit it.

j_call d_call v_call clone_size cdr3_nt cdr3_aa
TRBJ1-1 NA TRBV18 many TGTGCCAGCTCACAGTTGTTTGTGGGAGCCCTGAACACTGAAGCTTTCTTT CASSQLFVGALNTEAFF
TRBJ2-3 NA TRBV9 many TGTGCCAGCAGCGTAGCTTTGACGGGAGTCGGCACAGATACGCAGTATTTT CASSVALTGVGTDTQYF
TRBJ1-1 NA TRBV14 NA TGTGCCAGCAGCCAGGGGGGGGGCAGTTGGAACACTGAAGCTTTCTTT CASSQGGGSWNTEAFF
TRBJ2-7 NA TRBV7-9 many TGTGCCAGCAGCTTAGGAGCACAGGGCAACGAGCAGTACTTC CASSLGAQGNEQYF
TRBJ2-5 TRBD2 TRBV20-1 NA TGCAGTGCTAGAGGCTTCGGACTAGCGGGAGTCGAGACCCAGTACTTC CSARGFGLAGVETQYF
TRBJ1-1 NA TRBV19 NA TGTGCCAGTAGTATCAGCGGGAACACTGAAGCTTTCTTT CASSISGNTEAFF
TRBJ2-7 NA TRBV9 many TGTGCCAGCAGCGTAGCGGGGACCCCAGACGAGCAGTACTTC CASSVAGTPDEQYF
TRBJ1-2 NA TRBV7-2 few TGTGCCAGCAGCTTAGCGCTAAGGGGACATGGCTACACCTTC CASSLALRGHGYTF
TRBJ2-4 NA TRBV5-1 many TGCGCCAGCAGCTTGGTCCAGCTAAAAAACATTCAGTACTTC CASSLVQLKNIQYF
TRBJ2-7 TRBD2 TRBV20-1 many TGCAGTGCTAGTTATGGCCTAGCGGGAGATGCGCAGTACTTC CSASYGLAGDAQYF
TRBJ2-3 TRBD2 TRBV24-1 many TGTGCCACCAGTGACTGGACTAGCGGGACGGATACGCAGTATTTT CATSDWTSGTDTQYF
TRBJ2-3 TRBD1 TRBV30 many TGTGCCTGGGGACAGGGGGCCCCAGATACGCAGTATTTT CAWGQGAPDTQYF
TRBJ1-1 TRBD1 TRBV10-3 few TGTGCCATCAATTACAGGGGGCCGAACACTGAAGCTTTCTTT CAINYRGPNTEAFF
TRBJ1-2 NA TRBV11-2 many TGTGCCAGCAGCTTATTGAGCTATGGCTACACCTTC CASSLLSYGYTF
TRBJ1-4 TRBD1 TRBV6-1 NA TGTGCCAGCAGTACCTTCAGACAGGGGACTAATGAAAAACTGTTTTTT CASSTFRQGTNEKLFF
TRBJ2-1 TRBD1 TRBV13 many TGTGCCAGCAGCTTAACCGGACAGGGGGGCAATGAGCAGTTCTTC CASSLTGQGGNEQFF
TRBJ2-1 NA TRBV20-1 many TGCAGTGCTAGTCGGGGGGAGCAGTTCTTC CSASRGEQFF
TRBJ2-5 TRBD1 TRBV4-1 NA TGCGCCAGCAGCCATCTGGGACAGGGAGAGACCCAGTACTTC CASSHLGQGETQYF
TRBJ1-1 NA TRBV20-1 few TGCAGTGCTATGGGTGATCCGGGGGCAGAAGCTTTCTTT CSAMGDPGAEAFF
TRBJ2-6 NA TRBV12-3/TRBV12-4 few TGTGCCAGCAGATCCCACAGCTCTGGGGCCAACGTCCTGACTTTC CASRSHSSGANVLTF
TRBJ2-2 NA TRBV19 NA TGTGCCAGTAGTATACCTGGGGCGAACACCGGGGAGCTGTTTTTT CASSIPGANTGELFF
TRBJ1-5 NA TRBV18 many TGTGCCAGCTCACCACTGGTGCGGGTGAATCAGCCCCAGCATTTT CASSPLVRVNQPQHF
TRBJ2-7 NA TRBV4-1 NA TGCGCCAGCAGCCAAGGGACGGGAGCAAGCTACGAGCAGTACTTC CASSQGTGASYEQYF
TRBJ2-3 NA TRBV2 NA TGTGCCAGCAGGCTTACCACAGATACGCAGTATTTT CASRLTTDTQYF
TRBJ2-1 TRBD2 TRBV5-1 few TGCGCCAGCAGCATCCACAATAGCGGGAGGGGTGATGAGCAGTTCTTC CASSIHNSGRGDEQFF